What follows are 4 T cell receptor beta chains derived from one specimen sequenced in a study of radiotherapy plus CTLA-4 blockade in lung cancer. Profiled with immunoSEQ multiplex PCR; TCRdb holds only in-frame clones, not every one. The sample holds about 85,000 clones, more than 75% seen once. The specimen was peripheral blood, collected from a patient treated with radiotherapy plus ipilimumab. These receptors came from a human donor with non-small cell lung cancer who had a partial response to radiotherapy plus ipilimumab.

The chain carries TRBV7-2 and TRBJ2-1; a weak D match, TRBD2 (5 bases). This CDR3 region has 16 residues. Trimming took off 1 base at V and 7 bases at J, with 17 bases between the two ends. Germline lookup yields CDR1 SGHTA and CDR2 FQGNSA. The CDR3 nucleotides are TGTGCCAGCAGCTTAGAATTCTCTAGCTTCGCTAATGAGCAGTTCTTC. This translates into CASSLEFSSFANEQFF.

Here the CDR3 reads CASSQEWRAGRGGNEQFF. The CDR3 DNA reads TGCGCCAGCAGCCAAGAATGGCGGGCCGGCAGAGGGGGCAATGAGCAGTTCTTC. The chain employs TRBV4-1 and TRBJ2-1; D may be TRBD1 (6 bases). The CDR3 contains 18 residues. The germline CDR1 and CDR2 sequences are MGHRA and YSYEKL. V was trimmed by 0 bases and J by 6 bases, leaving 21 bases between them.

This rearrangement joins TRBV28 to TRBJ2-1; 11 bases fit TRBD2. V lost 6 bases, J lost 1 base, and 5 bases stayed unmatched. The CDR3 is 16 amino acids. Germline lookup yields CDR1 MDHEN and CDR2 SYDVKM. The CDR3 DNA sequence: TGTGCCAGCAGGAAGGGACTAGCGGCTTCCTACAATGAGCAGTTCTTC. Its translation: CASRKGLAASYNEQFF.

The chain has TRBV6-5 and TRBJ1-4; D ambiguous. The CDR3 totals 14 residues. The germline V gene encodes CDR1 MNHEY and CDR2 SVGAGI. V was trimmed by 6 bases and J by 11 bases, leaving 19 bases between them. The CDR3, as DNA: TGTGCCAGCAGGCCCCGGCAACCCGCGGGGAAACTGTTTTTT. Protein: CASRPRQPAGKLFF.